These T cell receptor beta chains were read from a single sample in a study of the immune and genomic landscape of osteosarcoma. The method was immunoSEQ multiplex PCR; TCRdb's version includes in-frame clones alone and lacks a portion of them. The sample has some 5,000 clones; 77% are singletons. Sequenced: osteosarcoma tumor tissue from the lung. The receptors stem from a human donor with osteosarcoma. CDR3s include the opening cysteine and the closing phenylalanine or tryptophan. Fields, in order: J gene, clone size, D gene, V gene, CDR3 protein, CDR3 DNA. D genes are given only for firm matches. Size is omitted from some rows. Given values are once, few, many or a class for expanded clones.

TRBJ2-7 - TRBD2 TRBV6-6 CASSYLRGLAGEQYF TGTGCCAGCAGTTACTTACGAGGACTAGCGGGGGAGCAGTACTTC
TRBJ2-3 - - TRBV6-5 CASSLRKGTDTQYF TGTGCCAGCAGTTTGCGTAAGGGCACAGATACGCAGTATTTT
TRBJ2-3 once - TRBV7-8 CASSLGVASTDTQYF TGTGCCAGCAGCTTAGGAGTAGCTAGCACAGATACGCAGTATTTT
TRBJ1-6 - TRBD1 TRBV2 CASTVGQGYSPLHF TGTGCCAGCACCGTCGGACAGGGCTATTCACCCCTCCACTTT
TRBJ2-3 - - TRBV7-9 CASGLAPDTDTQYF TGTGCCAGTGGCCTAGCGCCCGACACAGATACGCAGTATTTT
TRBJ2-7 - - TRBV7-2 CASSLVSRLASAYEQYF TGTGCCAGCAGCCTGGTTTCCCGTCTCGCTAGCGCCTACGAGCAGTACTTC
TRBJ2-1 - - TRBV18 CASSMTHGSYNEQFF TGTGCCAGCTCAATGACCCACGGCTCCTACAATGAGCAGTTCTTC
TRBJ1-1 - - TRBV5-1 CASTLGSRTEAFF TGCGCCAGCACCCTCGGCAGCCGCACTGAAGCTTTCTTT
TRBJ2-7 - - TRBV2 CASRNLYEQYF TGTGCCAGCAGGAACCTCTACGAGCAGTACTTC
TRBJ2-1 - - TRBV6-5 CASRSWTSAYNEQFF TGTGCCAGCAGAAGCTGGACCAGCGCCTACAATGAGCAGTTCTTC
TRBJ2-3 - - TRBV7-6 CASSELGAHTDTQYF TGTGCCAGCAGTGAACTAGGGGCCCACACAGATACGCAGTATTTT
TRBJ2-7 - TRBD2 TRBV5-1 CASSRTSGEVEQYF TGCGCCAGCAGTCGGACTAGCGGAGAGGTCGAGCAGTACTTC
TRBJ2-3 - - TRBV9 CASSVERGPDTQYF TGTGCCAGCAGCGTAGAGAGGGGCCCAGATACGCAGTATTTT
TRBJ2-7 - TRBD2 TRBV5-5 CASSSTGGSYEQYF TGTGCCAGCAGCTCTACGGGGGGCTCCTACGAGCAGTACTTC
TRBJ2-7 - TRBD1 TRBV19 CASSIAGDRGAYEQYF TGTGCCAGTAGTATAGCAGGAGACAGGGGGGCCTACGAGCAGTACTTC
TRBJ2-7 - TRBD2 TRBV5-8 CASSPPGLAWEQYF TGTGCCAGCAGCCCGCCGGGACTAGCGTGGGAGCAGTACTTC
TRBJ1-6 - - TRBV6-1 CASSVGGFNSPLHF TGTGCCAGCAGTGTCGGGGGGTTTAATTCACCCCTCCACTTT
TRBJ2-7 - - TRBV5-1 CASSLGGLYEQYF TGCGCCAGCAGCTTGGGCGGGTTATACGAGCAGTACTTC
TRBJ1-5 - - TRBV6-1 CASSAVGNQPQHF TGTGCCAGCAGTGCAGTAGGGAATCAGCCCCAGCATTTT
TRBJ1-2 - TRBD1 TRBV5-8 CASSGTGKDYGYTF TGTGCCAGCAGCGGGACAGGAAAGGACTATGGCTACACCTTC
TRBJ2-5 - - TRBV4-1 CASSQYSWETQYF TGCGCCAGCAGCCAATACTCATGGGAGACCCAGTACTTC
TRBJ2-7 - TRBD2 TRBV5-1 CASSSDGLAGLVF TGCGCCAGCAGCTCGGATGGCCTAGCGGGGTTAGTCTTC
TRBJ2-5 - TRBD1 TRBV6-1 CASSGRAGQGVGTQYF TGTGCCAGCAGTGGGCGGGCTGGACAGGGGGTGGGGACCCAGTACTTC
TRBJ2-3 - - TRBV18 CASSPPGKGPDTQYF TGTGCCAGCTCACCACCAGGGAAAGGGCCAGATACGCAGTATTTT
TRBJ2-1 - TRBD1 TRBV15 CATSRGGQDYNEQFF TGTGCCACCAGCAGAGGGGGACAGGACTACAATGAGCAGTTCTTC
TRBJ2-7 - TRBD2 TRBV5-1 CASSGTTYEQYF TGCGCCAGCAGCGGGACTACCTACGAGCAGTACTTC
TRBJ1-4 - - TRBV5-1 CASRGGTNEKLFF TGCGCCAGTCGGGGGGGTACTAATGAAAAACTGTTTTTT
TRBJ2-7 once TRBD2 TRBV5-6 CASTYGLAGVTSSYEQYF TGTGCCAGCACCTACGGACTAGCGGGAGTAACGAGCTCCTACGAGCAGTACTTC
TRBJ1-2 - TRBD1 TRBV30 CAWSSMTGRGYGYTF TGTGCCTGGAGTTCTATGACAGGGCGGGGCTATGGCTACACCTTC
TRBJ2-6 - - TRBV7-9 CASSLAVLASSGANVLTF TGTGCCAGCAGCTTAGCCGTTCTAGCGAGCTCTGGGGCCAACGTCCTGACTTTC
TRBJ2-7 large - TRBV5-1 CASSLASAQGGLEQYF TGCGCCAGCAGCTTGGCATCGGCGCAGGGGGGACTCGAGCAGTACTTC
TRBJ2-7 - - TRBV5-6 CASSLNGHYEQYF TGTGCCAGCAGCTTGAACGGCCACTACGAGCAGTACTTC
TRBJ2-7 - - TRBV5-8 CASSWWEFGYEQYF TGTGCCAGCAGCTGGTGGGAGTTCGGCTACGAGCAGTACTTC
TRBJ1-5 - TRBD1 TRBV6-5 CASKSGGDGNQPQHF TGTGCCAGCAAATCAGGGGGCGACGGCAATCAGCCCCAGCATTTT
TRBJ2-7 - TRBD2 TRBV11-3 CASSRRTSGLVYEQYF TGTGCCAGCAGCCGGCGGACTAGCGGGCTTGTATACGAGCAGTACTTC
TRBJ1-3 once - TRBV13 CASSSQVNSGNTIYF TGTGCCAGCAGCTCACAGGTCAACTCTGGAAACACCATATATTTT
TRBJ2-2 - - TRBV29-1 CSVEDPAGGSMDTGELFF TGCAGCGTTGAAGATCCAGCAGGCGGTAGTATGGACACCGGGGAGCTGTTTTTT
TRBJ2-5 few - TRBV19 CASSPSDSEETQYF TGTGCCAGTAGTCCGTCCGACAGTGAGGAGACCCAGTACTTC
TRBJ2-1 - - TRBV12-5 CASVPLGTEQFF TGTGCTAGTGTCCCACTTGGGACTGAGCAGTTCTTC